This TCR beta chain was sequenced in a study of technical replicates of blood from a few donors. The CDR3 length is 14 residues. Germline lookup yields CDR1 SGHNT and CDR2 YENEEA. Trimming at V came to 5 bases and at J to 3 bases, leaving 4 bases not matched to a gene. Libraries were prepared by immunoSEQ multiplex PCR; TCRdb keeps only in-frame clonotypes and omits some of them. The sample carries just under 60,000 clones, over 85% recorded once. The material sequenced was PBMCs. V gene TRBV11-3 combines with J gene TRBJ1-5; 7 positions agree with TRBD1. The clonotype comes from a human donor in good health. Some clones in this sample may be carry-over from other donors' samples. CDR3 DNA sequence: TGTGCCAGCAGCCGGGGACAGAACAATCAGCCCCAGCATTTT. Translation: CASSRGQNNQPQHF.